This is a list of T cell receptor beta chains from one sample in a study of cytomegalovirus exposure and HLA in healthy donors. Using immunoSEQ multiplex PCR, the repertoire was profiled, and TCRdb retains in-frame clones only, with some absent. The table has some 110,000 clones, 75% to 85% seen once; the top ten hold roughly 1.9%. Source material: PBMCs. These receptors were taken from a young man in good health and CMV-seronegative. CDR3s include the opening cysteine and the closing phenylalanine or tryptophan. The D gene is left open where the match is weak. Size is omitted from some rows. Given values are once, few, many or a class for expanded clones.

d_call: TRBD2
clone_size: .
j_call: TRBJ2-1
v_call: TRBV10-1
cdr3_aa: CASSESVAGGPVLDNEQFF
cdr3_nt: TGCGCCAGCAGTGAGTCGGTGGCGGGGGGGCCTGTTTTGGACAATGAGCAGTTCTTC

d_call: .
clone_size: .
j_call: TRBJ2-7
v_call: TRBV28
cdr3_aa: CASTLQAGYEQYF
cdr3_nt: TGTGCCAGCACTCTACAGGCGGGATACGAGCAGTACTTC

d_call: TRBD1
clone_size: once
j_call: TRBJ1-2
v_call: TRBV10-2
cdr3_aa: CASSGQGGDNYGYTF
cdr3_nt: TGCGCCAGCAGTGGACAGGGGGGAGATAACTATGGCTACACCTTC

d_call: .
clone_size: many
j_call: TRBJ1-1
v_call: TRBV2
cdr3_aa: CAGKEGGPEAFF
cdr3_nt: TGTGCCGGCAAGGAGGGAGGGCCTGAAGCTTTCTTT

d_call: TRBD1
clone_size: .
j_call: TRBJ1-6
v_call: TRBV7-2
cdr3_aa: CASSLFPGTVDSPLHF
cdr3_nt: TGTGCCAGCAGCTTATTCCCTGGGACAGTGGATTCACCCCTCCACTTT

d_call: TRBD1
clone_size: .
j_call: TRBJ1-4
v_call: TRBV5-1
cdr3_aa: CASSLFGQGTTNEKLFF
cdr3_nt: TGCGCCAGCAGCTTGTTCGGACAGGGGACAACTAATGAAAAACTGTTTTTT

d_call: TRBD1
clone_size: .
j_call: TRBJ1-1
v_call: TRBV6-5
cdr3_aa: CASSGQGARTEAFF
cdr3_nt: TGTGCCAGCAGTGGGCAGGGGGCCCGCACTGAAGCTTTCTTT

d_call: .
clone_size: few
j_call: TRBJ1-1
v_call: TRBV5-1
cdr3_aa: CASSPSGTVASGLEAFF
cdr3_nt: TGCGCCAGCAGCCCCTCCGGGACTGTGGCCTCCGGCCTTGAAGCTTTCTTT

d_call: .
clone_size: .
j_call: TRBJ1-3
v_call: TRBV19
cdr3_aa: CACHRNRGNTIYF
cdr3_nt: TGTGCCTGCCACCGCAACCGGGGAAACACCATATATTTT

d_call: TRBD1
clone_size: .
j_call: TRBJ2-5
v_call: TRBV6-5
cdr3_aa: CASSYPRQGQETQYF
cdr3_nt: TGTGCCAGCAGTTACCCAAGACAGGGCCAAGAGACCCAGTACTTC

d_call: TRBD1
clone_size: .
j_call: TRBJ1-4
v_call: TRBV15
cdr3_aa: CATTRDRSNEKLFF
cdr3_nt: TGTGCCACCACGAGGGACAGGTCTAATGAAAAACTGTTTTTT

d_call: .
clone_size: few
j_call: TRBJ2-1
v_call: TRBV15
cdr3_aa: CATSRGLSSTYNEQFF
cdr3_nt: TGTGCCACCAGCAGAGGACTCTCTTCCACCTACAATGAGCAGTTCTTC

d_call: .
clone_size: .
j_call: TRBJ2-5
v_call: TRBV10-3
cdr3_aa: CAISYSDRARGAQYF
cdr3_nt: TGTGCCATCAGCTACTCGGACAGAGCCCGGGGGGCCCAGTACTTC

d_call: .
clone_size: .
j_call: TRBJ2-1
v_call: TRBV7-2
cdr3_aa: CASSPGMGSYNEQFF
cdr3_nt: TGTGCCAGCAGCCCAGGGATGGGTTCCTACAATGAGCAGTTCTTC

d_call: .
clone_size: few
j_call: TRBJ1-1
v_call: TRBV4-1
cdr3_aa: CASSQDLFRTVNTEAFF
cdr3_nt: TGCGCCAGCAGCCAAGATCTGTTCCGGACAGTGAACACTGAAGCTTTCTTT

d_call: TRBD1
clone_size: .
j_call: TRBJ2-1
v_call: TRBV6-5
cdr3_aa: CASSYPPGTGRNEQFF
cdr3_nt: TGTGCCAGCAGTTATCCCCCCGGGACAGGGAGGAATGAGCAGTTCTTC

d_call: TRBD1
clone_size: .
j_call: TRBJ2-3
v_call: TRBV5-1
cdr3_aa: CASLGTGTDTQYF
cdr3_nt: TGCGCCAGCCTTGGGACAGGCACAGATACGCAGTATTTT

d_call: .
clone_size: few
j_call: TRBJ1-2
v_call: TRBV4-1
cdr3_aa: CASSPYAGLGSNYGYTF
cdr3_nt: TGCGCCAGCAGCCCCTACGCGGGCCTAGGCTCTAACTATGGCTACACCTTC

d_call: .
clone_size: .
j_call: TRBJ1-1
v_call: TRBV10-1
cdr3_aa: CASSDPREGNTEAFF
cdr3_nt: TGCGCCAGCAGTGATCCCAGGGAGGGGAACACTGAAGCTTTCTTT

d_call: .
clone_size: .
j_call: TRBJ1-1
v_call: TRBV27
cdr3_aa: CASSSHSNEPEAFF
cdr3_nt: TGTGCCAGCAGTTCCCACAGTAACGAGCCAGAAGCTTTCTTT

d_call: TRBD1
clone_size: .
j_call: TRBJ1-6
v_call: TRBV2
cdr3_aa: CASRKGATGSTSPLHF
cdr3_nt: TGTGCCAGCAGAAAGGGGGCTACGGGTTCGACTTCACCCCTCCACTTT

d_call: TRBD1
clone_size: .
j_call: TRBJ1-4
v_call: TRBV5-1
cdr3_aa: CASSARQGPNEKLFF
cdr3_nt: TGCGCCAGCAGCGCCCGACAGGGGCCTAATGAAAAACTGTTTTTT